The 10 T cell receptor beta chains below come from one sample, sequenced in a study of CD8 T cells in Susac syndrome. Random-hexamer reverse transcription was applied to about 0.45 to 1 ug RNA. TCRdb reprocessed the immunoSEQ multiplex PCR reads with MiXCR, giving one entry per CDR3 protein. The data contain fewer than 35,000 distinct CDR3 sequences, 94% of them singletons. Sequencing was carried out using CD8+ T cells from PBMCs. Source of these receptors: a human donor in good health.

This clonotype was observed once. DNA of the CDR3: TGTGCCAGCAGTTTACCGGGACTAAACAATGAGCAGTTCTTC. It yields the protein CASSLPGLNNEQFF. This chain joins TRBV27 and TRBJ2-1, with 7 bases matching TRBD2. The V segment lost 2 bases and the J segment 5 bases; nucleotides outside the gene matches: 3. This CDR3 has 14 amino acids. The germline V gene encodes CDR1 MNHEY and CDR2 SMNVEV (reference sequence).

V gene TRBV11-2 combines with J gene TRBJ1-1; tentative D call: TRBD1 (5 bases). The CDR3 runs 14 residues. Trimming removed 5 bases at V and 1 base at J, with 11 bases between. Germline assignment: CDR1 SGHAT and CDR2 FQNNGV. The CDR3 loop is CASSPGLRNTEAFF. Here the CDR3 DNA reads TGTGCCAGCAGCCCGGGACTGAGGAACACTGAAGCTTTCTTT.

This chain connects TRBV19 to TRBJ2-2, with D uncertain. The CDR3 extends over 14 amino acids. Germline V gene data show CDR1 as LNHDA and CDR2 as SQIVND (reference sequence). The ends were cut back, 4 bases at V and 2 bases at J, with 8 bases in the middle. The CDR3 nucleotides read TGTGCCAGTAGTACAGACGGCAACACCGGGGAGCTGTTTTTT. This sequence encodes CASSTDGNTGELFF.

The chain combines TRBV2 with TRBJ2-3; a weak D match, TRBD2 (6 bases). V gave up 7 bases and J gave up 1 base, with 12 bases separating them. Germline CDR1 SNHLY, CDR2 FYNNEI. The CDR3 totals 14 residues. The CDR3 reads CASTVSGGTDTQYF. CDR3 coding DNA: TGTGCCAGCACCGTATCGGGGGGCACAGATACGCAGTATTTT.

This sequence joins TRBV6-5 and TRBJ2-5; weak D call: TRBD2 (6 bases). This CDR3 has 14 amino acids. Between the trimmed V and J ends, which lost 6 bases and 2 bases, there was a span of 13 bases. Germline assignment: CDR1 MNHEY and CDR2 SVGAGI. The CDR3 here is CASSNGGPQETQYF. The CDR3 bases are TGTGCCAGCAGCAACGGGGGACCACAAGAGACCCAGTACTTC.

This sequence joins TRBV6-5 and TRBJ2-3; 7 bases agree with TRBD1. In germline, CDR1 is MNHEY, CDR2 SVGAGI. This CDR3 contains 15 residues. Trimming took 5 bases from V and 2 from J; bases not matched to a gene: 7. CDR3 amino acids: CASSTAGGVTDTQYF. The CDR3 DNA reads as TGTGCCAGCAGTACCGCAGGGGGTGTCACAGATACGCAGTATTTT.

The rearrangement joins TRBV6-2 or TRBV6-3 to TRBJ1-5; no definite D call. CDR3 size: 17 residues. Deletions cut 6 bases from V and 4 bases from J, with 22 bases between. Per the germline V gene, CDR1 is MNHEY and CDR2 is SVGEGT. CDR3 residues: CASSAISSWEKNQPQHF. CDR3 coding DNA: TGTGCCAGCAGCGCCATTTCTTCGTGGGAGAAAAATCAGCCCCAGCATTTT.

This clonotype has a handful of counts. This chain joins TRBV5-1 and TRBJ2-7; no reliable D call. The germline CDR1 and CDR2 sequences are SGHRS and YFSETQ. This CDR3 spans 13 amino acids. With 1 base removed from V and 1 base from J, the gap between germline ends came to 6 bases. CDR3 amino acids: CASSLTESYEQYF. As DNA, the CDR3 is TGCGCCAGCAGCTTGACGGAATCCTACGAGCAGTACTTC.

The chain is built from TRBV18 and TRBJ2-1; possible D gene TRBD2, 6 bases. The germline CDR1 and CDR2 sequences are KGHSH and LQKENI. This CDR3 has 16 amino acids. V was trimmed by 3 bases and J by 3 bases, leaving 15 bases between them. CDR3 sequence: CASSPEGQGYYNEQFF. CDR3 sequence (DNA): TGTGCCAGCTCACCGGAGGGGCAGGGTTACTACAATGAGCAGTTCTTC.

This chain connects TRBV18 to TRBJ1-1; TRBD1 aligns across 11 bases. The CDR3 covers 14 residues. Germline V gene sequence: CDR1 KGHSH, CDR2 LQKENI. The ends lost 5 bases at V and 4 bases at J; junction bases unmatched: 3. CDR3 amino acids: CASSLGTGGTEAFF. In DNA form, the CDR3 reads TGTGCCAGCTCATTGGGGACAGGGGGCACTGAAGCTTTCTTT. Together with reference TRBV18 and TRBJ1-1, the CDR3 gives the full variable domain: NAGVMQNPRHLVRRRGQEARLRCSPMKGHSHVYWYRQLPEEGLKFMVYLQKENIIDESGMPKERFSAEFPKEGPSILRIQQVVRGDSAAYFCASSLGTGGTEAFFGQGTRLTVV.